Listed below are T cell receptor beta chains from one sample, sequenced in a study of response to subunit inactivated influenza vaccine. TCRdb re-called the RT-PCR reads with MiXCR, one entry per CDR3 protein. The sample contains 650,000 to 800,000 distinct CDR3 sequences, approximately 18% of which appear only once. The source was PBMCs from blood, collected about 5 days after vaccination. The receptors were sampled from a man aged 45-60 years who received an inactivated influenza vaccine. CDR3s include the opening cysteine and the closing phenylalanine or tryptophan. D genes are given only for firm matches. Only some rows state a clone size, as once, few, many or a class for expanded clones.

clone size,J gene,V gene,D gene,CDR3 DNA,CDR3 protein
few,TRBJ2-2,TRBV4-3,NA,TGCGCCAGCAGCCAGGAGACAGGGAACACCGGGGAGCTGTTTTTT,CASSQETGNTGELFF
few,TRBJ1-5,TRBV29-1,NA,TGCAGCGTCAGGGAGGGGGGCAATCAGCCCCAGCATTTT,CSVREGGNQPQHF
few,TRBJ2-1,TRBV28,TRBD2,TGTGCCAGCAGTTTATTTATAGCGGGGGGCGGTGAGCAGTTCTTC,CASSLFIAGGGEQFF
few,TRBJ2-7,TRBV5-1,TRBD2,TGCGCCAGCAGCTTGACTAGCGGGGCTTTCGAGCAGTACTTC,CASSLTSGAFEQYF
NA,TRBJ1-2,TRBV20-1,NA,TGCAGTGCAACTGGGGGGACCTTCTATGGCTACACCTTC,CSATGGTFYGYTF
few,TRBJ2-7,TRBV6-5,NA,TGTGCCAGCAGTTACCCGGGACGGGGCCCAAGGGAGCAGTACTTC,CASSYPGRGPREQYF
few,TRBJ2-2,TRBV4-1,NA,TGCGCCAGCAGCCACAAAAACTCAGACCCAAGGGCGTGGGTATTCTTCAACACCGGGGAGCTGTTTTTT,CASSHKNSDPRAWVFFNTGELFF
NA,TRBJ1-2,TRBV12-3/TRBV12-4,TRBD1,TGTGCCAGCAGTCCCGGGACAGGGCGTTCTGGCTACACCTTC,CASSPGTGRSGYTF
few,TRBJ2-3,TRBV25-1,NA,TGTGCCAGCAGTTTCGCGGGGCGGGGCACAGATACGCAGTATTTT,CASSFAGRGTDTQYF
NA,TRBJ2-7,TRBV12-3/TRBV12-4,NA,TGTGCCAGCAGTTTCCGGGCTCCTTCCTACGAGCAGTACTTC,CASSFRAPSYEQYF
NA,TRBJ2-5,TRBV12-3/TRBV12-4,TRBD2,TGTGCCAGCAATCCCTTGGGCGGCGGGGGGAAGACCCAGTACTTC,CASNPLGGGGKTQYF
NA,TRBJ2-7,TRBV29-1,TRBD2,TGCAGCGTTGCCCCGGGACTAGCGGGATCCCACGAGCAGTACTTC,CSVAPGLAGSHEQYF
many,TRBJ2-7,TRBV7-9,NA,TGTGCCAGCAGCTTAGAACGGTCTGCCTACGAGCAGTACTTC,CASSLERSAYEQYF
NA,TRBJ2-5,TRBV29-1,TRBD2,TGCAGCGTGTCTAGCGGGACCAATCAAGAGACCCAGTACTTC,CSVSSGTNQETQYF
few,TRBJ1-2,TRBV12-3/TRBV12-4,NA,TGTGCCAGCGCCAAGTCAAGGGTTTATGGCTACACCTTC,CASAKSRVYGYTF
NA,TRBJ2-3,TRBV20-1,NA,TGCAGTGCTAGCTCCCAAACCGACGGCTTGCAGTATTTT,CSASSQTDGLQYF
few,TRBJ1-6,TRBV7-2,NA,TGTGCCAGCAGCTTTACAAGACAGTCACCCCTCCACTTT,CASSFTRQSPLHF
NA,TRBJ2-4,TRBV11-1,NA,TGTGCCAGCAGCTTAGAGGTGCCCGCCCGCCTAGCCAAAAACATTCAGTACTTC,CASSLEVPARLAKNIQYF
NA,TRBJ2-1,TRBV20-1,TRBD1,TGCAGTGCTAGGAGCCCTAGACAGGGTCACTATGAGCAGTTCTTC,CSARSPRQGHYEQFF
NA,TRBJ2-7,TRBV6-1,TRBD1,TGTGCCAGCAGCCAATCCTCAGGGGGCCTATCCTACGAGCAGTACTTC,CASSQSSGGLSYEQYF
few,TRBJ2-1,TRBV10-3,TRBD2,TGTGCCATCAGTGAGTCGATGGGGACTAGCGGGGGAGTTAACAATGAGCAGTTCTTC,CAISESMGTSGGVNNEQFF
few,TRBJ2-2,TRBV20-1,NA,TGCAGTGCTAGAGATGTGACCGCCACCGGGGAGCTGTTTTTT,CSARDVTATGELFF
NA,TRBJ2-1,TRBV4-3,TRBD1,TGCGCCAGCAGCCACGGGGACAGGATAAGGAATGAGCAGTTCTTC,CASSHGDRIRNEQFF
NA,TRBJ1-5,TRBV28,TRBD1,TGTGCCAGCAGCACGGGGAGGGGGCTGAGTAATAGCAATCAGCCCCAGCATTTT,CASSTGRGLSNSNQPQHF
NA,TRBJ2-3,TRBV7-2,NA,TGTGCCAGCAGCTTTGAGGGGATCGCAGATACGCAGTATTTT,CASSFEGIADTQYF
NA,TRBJ2-7,TRBV29-1,TRBD2,TGCAGCGTTCGGGGCGGCGGGAGCTCCTACGAGCAGTACTTC,CSVRGGGSSYEQYF
few,TRBJ2-5,TRBV6-5,NA,TGTGCCAGCGGTAGCTGGGAGACCCAGTACTTC,CASGSWETQYF
few,TRBJ2-3,TRBV7-9,TRBD1,TGTGCCAGCAGCTCCGGGACAGTAAAGAGCGCAGATACGCAGTATTTT,CASSSGTVKSADTQYF
few,TRBJ1-6,TRBV7-2,NA,TGTGCCAGCAGCTTGGGGGTAAATTCACCCCTCCACTTT,CASSLGVNSPLHF
NA,TRBJ2-1,TRBV20-1,NA,TGCAGTGCTACTGGTGGGTGGGCCCCAGACAATGAGCAGTTCTTC,CSATGGWAPDNEQFF
once,TRBJ1-5,TRBV7-6,TRBD1,TGTGCCAGCAGCTTACGTCCAGGGGGCGACGGATATAGCAATCAGCCCCAGCATTTT,CASSLRPGGDGYSNQPQHF
NA,TRBJ2-1,TRBV2,NA,TGTGCCAGCATTCTTAGCGCTAGCTCCTACAATGAGCAGTTCTTC,CASILSASSYNEQFF
NA,TRBJ1-5,TRBV7-6,NA,TGTGCCAGCAGCGCGGACACCATCGAGCCCCAGCATTTT,CASSADTIEPQHF
few,TRBJ2-7,TRBV6-5,NA,TGTGCCAGCAGTTCCTCAGGGTCCGGACAGTACTTC,CASSSSGSGQYF
many,TRBJ2-1,TRBV10-2,NA,TGCGCCAGCAGTGGAACGGGAAAGGCCTACAATGAGCAGTTCTTC,CASSGTGKAYNEQFF
NA,TRBJ2-7,TRBV18,NA,TGTGCCAGCTCACCTGGGGCTGCGACCTACGAGCAGTACTTC,CASSPGAATYEQYF
NA,TRBJ2-1,TRBV7-2,NA,TGTGCCAGCAGCTTAGCGGGAGGACGCGCGGTCAATGAGCAGTTCTTC,CASSLAGGRAVNEQFF
NA,TRBJ1-4,TRBV9,TRBD1,TGTGCCAGCAGCTCTCGACAGGGCAGGGAAAAACTGTTTTTT,CASSSRQGREKLFF
NA,TRBJ1-3,TRBV4-1,NA,TGCGCCAGCAGCCAAGGAGGGGCCGGAAACACCATATATTTT,CASSQGGAGNTIYF
NA,TRBJ2-2,TRBV9,NA,TGTGCCAGCAGCGAGGGCGACAGGATGGTCACCGGGGAGCTGTTTTTT,CASSEGDRMVTGELFF
NA,TRBJ2-1,TRBV29-1,TRBD1,TGCAGCGTTGAAGTACAGGGGGGTGCGCAGTTCTTC,CSVEVQGGAQFF
NA,TRBJ2-7,TRBV19,TRBD1,TGTGCCAGTAGTATCCAGGGGGCTTGGAGCTACGAGCAGTACTTC,CASSIQGAWSYEQYF
few,TRBJ2-1,TRBV3-1,TRBD2,TGTGCCAGCAGCCAAGAGGCCCTAAGGGCTAGCGGAAACAATGAGCAGTTCTTC,CASSQEALRASGNNEQFF
NA,TRBJ2-3,TRBV3-1,TRBD2,TGTGCCAGCAGCCAATTTGCGGGGGGGCTTGAAATAGATACGCAGTATTTT,CASSQFAGGLEIDTQYF
few,TRBJ2-1,TRBV5-1,NA,TGCGCCAGCAGCCCCGATATTGAGCAGTTCTTC,CASSPDIEQFF
NA,TRBJ1-1,TRBV6-1,NA,TGTGCCAGCATTCGCGGGCTGGAGAACACTGAAGCTTTCTTT,CASIRGLENTEAFF
few,TRBJ2-5,TRBV12-3/TRBV12-4,NA,TGTGCCAGCAGTTTAGAGAACATAGAGACCCAGTACTTC,CASSLENIETQYF